What follows are 24 T cell receptor beta chains derived from one specimen sequenced in a study of T cells after yellow fever vaccination. TCRdb reanalysed the 5' RACE reads using MiXCR and keeps one entry per CDR3 protein. Of around 320,000 distinct CDR3 sequences in the sample, around 10% were seen once. This specimen was CD4+ T cells sorted from PBMCs, taken 45 days after the yellow fever booster vaccination. These receptor sequences come from a man between 18 and 35 years old who received the YFV17D yellow fever vaccine.

V usage is TRBV18 and J usage is TRBJ1-1; tentatively, D is TRBD1 (6 bases). V was pared by 0 bases and J by 5 bases, with 16 bases between. The length of the CDR3 is 16 residues. CDR1 is KGHSH and CDR2 is LQKENI in the germline V gene. The CDR3 reads CASSPPGKGGNTEAFF. The CDR3 nucleotides read TGTGCCAGCTCACCACCGGGCAAGGGGGGGAATACTGAAGCTTTCTTT.

The gene calls are TRBV24-1 and TRBJ1-2; D is undetermined. Germline V CDR1 and CDR2: KGHDR, SFDVKD. The CDR3 has 11 amino acids. Between the trimmed V and J ends, which lost 4 bases and 8 bases, there was a span of 7 bases. For the CDR3, the DNA is TGTGCCACCAGTGACCCCGGCGGCTACACCTTC. Translating it yields CATSDPGGYTF.

This clonotype was counted only a few times. The rearrangement links TRBV6-5 to TRBJ1-5; D gene uncertain. The ends were cut back, 6 bases at V and 4 bases at J, with 10 bases in the middle. Looked up from germline, CDR1 is MNHEY and CDR2 is SVGAGI. This CDR3 contains 13 residues. This chain's CDR3 is CASRFDGNQPQHF. CDR3 sequence (DNA): TGTGCCAGCAGATTCGACGGTAATCAGCCCCAGCATTTT.

This clonotype came up many times. This chain links TRBV4-3 with TRBJ2-4; no definite D call. This CDR3 has 16 residues. The ends were cut back, 4 bases at V and 2 bases at J, with 15 bases in the middle. CDR1 and CDR2 (germline): LGHNA, YSLEER. For the CDR3, the DNA is TGCGCCAGCAGCCGTATGGAAAGAGGATCCAAAAACATTCAGTACTTC. This gives the protein CASSRMERGSKNIQYF.

The chain carries TRBV15 and TRBJ2-7, with D unresolved. V was shortened by 0 bases and J by 2 bases, with 8 bases between the two germline ends. The germline V gene has CDR1 LNHNV and CDR2 YYDKDF (reference sequence). The CDR3 consists of 14 residues. The CDR3 reads CATSRDPGAYEQYF. The CDR3 DNA sequence: TGTGCCACCAGCAGAGATCCAGGAGCCTACGAGCAGTACTTC. Supplemented by reference TRBV15 and TRBJ2-7, the full variable domain reads DAMVIQNPRYQVTQFGKPVTLSCSQTLNHNVMYWYQQKSSQAPKLLFHYYDKDFNNEADTPDNFQSRRPNTSFCFLDIRSPGLGDTAMYLCATSRDPGAYEQYFGPGTRLTVT.

This clonotype showed up just a few times. The chain links TRBV7-9 to TRBJ2-7, with D possibly called TRBD1 or TRBD2 (6 bases each). The CDR3 contains 17 residues. The germline V gene has CDR1 SEHNR and CDR2 FQNEAQ (reference sequence). The CDR3 bases are TGTTTGGAAGCAGCTCCCGCGGCTCCGGGGGCCGAATACGAGCAGTACTTC. It yields the protein CLEAAPAAPGAEYEQYF.

This clonotype was observed a handful of times. The chain employs TRBV12-3 or TRBV12-4 and TRBJ1-3; no clear D. The ends were cut back, 5 bases at V and 0 bases at J, with 11 bases in the middle. The CDR3 totals 15 residues. As DNA, the CDR3 is TGTGCCAGCAGTAAGACCGGGTTCTCTGGAAACACCATATATTTT. Translation gives CASSKTGFSGNTIYF.

This clonotype was counted only a few times. The rearrangement links TRBV7-2 to TRBJ2-2; the D call may be TRBD1 or TRBD2 (5 bases each). There are 15 residues in the CDR3. V lost 4 bases to trimming and J lost 0 bases, with 9 bases between them. Germline CDR1 and CDR2: SGHTA and FQGNSA. CDR3: CASSWDAANTGELFF. CDR3 in DNA: TGTGCCAGCAGCTGGGACGCCGCGAACACCGGGGAGCTGTTTTTT.

This clonotype was detected a few times. The rearrangement joins TRBV7-2 to TRBJ2-3; 12 bases align to TRBD2. This CDR3 comprises 17 residues. The trim removed 5 bases at V and 1 base at J, leaving 7 bases unmatched. CDR1 and CDR2 from the germline V gene are SGHTA and FQGNSA. The DNA for the CDR3 is TGTGCCAGCAGCAAACGACTAGCGGGGGACCGCACAGATACGCAGTATTTT. This gives the protein CASSKRLAGDRTDTQYF.

This clonotype was seen ten or more times. The chain employs TRBV2 and TRBJ1-5; perhaps TRBD1 as D (5 bases). CDR3 size: 14 residues. Germline V gene data show CDR1 as SNHLY and CDR2 as FYNNEI. V lost 4 bases and J 6 bases, leaving 13 bases between the germline ends. Here the CDR3 reads CASSVFQGPQPQHF. In nucleotides, the CDR3 is TGTGCCAGCAGTGTCTTCCAGGGCCCTCAGCCCCAGCATTTT.

V and J are TRBV12-3 or TRBV12-4 and TRBJ2-7; 7 nucleotides match TRBD1. Germline trimming cut 8 bases from V and 0 bases from J; bases unmatched to any gene: 13. The CDR3 spans 16 residues. Written as DNA, the CDR3 is TGTGCCAGCGGGTTCTCAGGGGGAAGTATCTCCTACGAGCAGTACTTC. Encoded protein: CASGFSGGSISYEQYF.

The chain is built from TRBV28 and TRBJ1-4; 9 nucleotides align to TRBD1. Germline values: CDR1 MDHEN, CDR2 SYDVKM. This CDR3 has 14 amino acids. The V and J ends lost 6 bases and 6 bases, in that order; junction bases with no gene match: 5. CDR3 DNA: TGTGCCAGCAGCTCCGGGACAGGGTATGAAAAACTGTTTTTT. Translated: CASSSGTGYEKLFF.

The rearrangement uses TRBV20-1 and TRBJ2-7; no firm D call. Germline lookup yields CDR1 DFQATT and CDR2 SNEGSKA (reference sequence). CDR3 size: 13 residues. Trimming left V 6 bases short and J 5 bases short, with 17 bases between. The CDR3 region is CSARFALRDEQYF. The CDR3 DNA reads TGCAGTGCCCGGTTTGCCTTACGCGACGAGCAGTACTTC.

This rearrangement joins TRBV24-1 to TRBJ1-1; D is uncertain. With 6 bases removed from V and 0 bases from J, the gap between germline ends came to 10 bases. This CDR3 is built from 14 residues. Germline CDR1 reads KGHDR; CDR2 reads SFDVKD. The CDR3 region is CATSNSGMNTEAFF. CDR3 DNA: TGTGCCACCAGTAACTCGGGGATGAACACTGAAGCTTTCTTT.

This clonotype was recorded only once. A much larger clonotype is one base distant, so this may be a read error. The rearrangement uses TRBV7-9 and TRBJ2-3; the D gene is possibly TRBD2 (5 bases). The V and J ends lost 3 bases and 2 bases respectively, with 9 bases between them. This CDR3 comprises 14 residues. Germline V lookup: CDR1 SEHNR, CDR2 FQNEAQ (reference sequence). CDR3 bases: TGTGCCAGCAGCTTTAGCGCGACCACAGATACGCAGTATTTT. Amino acid sequence: CASSFSATTDTQYF.

This clonotype was seen at least ten times. This chain connects TRBV20-1 to TRBJ1-2, with D perhaps TRBD1 (6 bases). Deletions cut 1 base from V and 3 bases from J, with 15 bases between. Germline V gene sequence: CDR1 DFQATT, CDR2 SNEGSKA (reference sequence). The CDR3 runs to 15 residues. The CDR3 nucleotides read TGCAGTGCTAGAGGGTTGGGGGCCATGGACTATGGCTACACCTTC. As protein: CSARGLGAMDYGYTF.

The chain employs TRBV23-1 and TRBJ2-5, with 8 bases fitting TRBD1. TRBV23-1 is designated an ORF whose function remains uncertain. CDR3 length: 15 residues. The J segment lost 6 bases and the V segment lost 6 bases, leaving 12 bases of the junction unmatched. CDR3 region: CASSDGTGLRKTQYF. The CDR3 DNA is TGCGCCAGCAGCGACGGGACAGGTCTCCGAAAGACCCAGTACTTC.

This clonotype was counted between two and nine times. This sequence joins TRBV7-2 and TRBJ1-1; D gene unclear. Germline values: CDR1 SGHTA, CDR2 FQGNSA. This CDR3 contains 13 residues. Trimming pared 2 bases from V and 6 bases from J, leaving 10 bases between. The CDR3 here is CASSLPTLAEAFF. As DNA, the CDR3 is TGTGCCAGCAGCTTACCCACCCTAGCTGAAGCTTTCTTT.

This clonotype was detected ten times or more. CDR3 coding DNA: TGTGCCAGCAGCGTAGAGGTGGCTAGCGGTCTACCGTACAATGAGCAGTTCTTC. This translates into CASSVEVASGLPYNEQFF. J is TRBJ2-1 and V is TRBV9, with TRBD2 matching 7 bases. The germline V gene has CDR1 SGDLS and CDR2 YYNGEE. The CDR3 contains 18 residues. V shed 0 bases, J shed 4 bases, and the junction held 13 bases outside the gene matches.

The rearrangement uses TRBV5-1 and TRBJ1-4, with D possibly matching TRBD1 (5 bases). The V end lost 0 bases, the J end lost 0 bases, and 9 bases lay between the germline ends. CDR1 is SGHRS, CDR2 YFSETQ, per germline. This CDR3 comprises 16 residues. The CDR3 is CASSLGGTATNEKLFF. In DNA form, the CDR3 reads TGCGCCAGCAGCTTGGGGGGGACTGCAACTAATGAAAAACTGTTTTTT.

In its sample, this clonotype was seen many times. This chain joins TRBV20-1 and TRBJ2-1, with no clear D. The V gene's germline CDR1 is DFQATT and CDR2 SNEGSKA (reference sequence). V was trimmed by 7 bases and J by 9 bases, leaving 16 bases between them. There are 12 residues in the CDR3. The CDR3, as DNA: TGCAGTGGTCGGGCTGGCGACGGTGAGCAGTTCTTC. Residues: CSGRAGDGEQFF.

This clonotype was seen at least ten times. The rearrangement uses TRBV7-9 and TRBJ1-1, with D possibly TRBD1 on 5 matching bases. V lost 4 bases and J 3 bases, leaving 15 bases between the germline ends. Germline V gives CDR1 SEHNR, CDR2 FQNEAQ (reference sequence). This CDR3 has 15 residues. This CDR3 reads CASSSRGTLDTEAFF. The CDR3 DNA sequence: TGTGCCAGCAGCTCTCGTGGGACGTTAGACACTGAAGCTTTCTTT.

This clonotype turned up a few times. The V gene is TRBV11-2, the J gene TRBJ2-7, with D tentatively TRBD2 (5 bases). This CDR3 is built from 15 residues. The V end lost 5 bases, the J end lost 0 bases, and 14 bases lay between the germline ends. Per germline, CDR1 SGHAT and CDR2 FQNNGV. The CDR3 loop is CASSRAGPSSYEQYF. DNA of the CDR3: TGTGCCAGCAGCCGCGCGGGCCCTAGCTCCTACGAGCAGTACTTC.

The chain joins TRBV5-4 to TRBJ2-7; TRBD1 agrees at 10 bases. The V gene's germline CDR1 is SGHNT and CDR2 YYREEE (reference sequence). This CDR3 is 15 amino acids long. V shed 4 bases, J shed 3 bases, and the junction held 7 bases outside the gene matches. The CDR3 DNA sequence: TGTGCCAGCAGCGGGATAGGGACAGGGGACTACGAGCAGTACTTC. Translating it yields CASSGIGTGDYEQYF.